This record covers a single T cell receptor beta chain. The germline V and J ends were trimmed by 4 bases and 1 base, with 16 bases remaining between them. Germline V gives CDR1 KGHSH, CDR2 LQKENI. The CDR3 is made up of 16 amino acids. Two negative PCRs, clearance, or symptom resolution had been documented for recovered Cohort 3 donors. Study processing details: Reference gene primer amplification yielded estimated nucleated cell counts. The table came from immunoSEQ multiplex PCR; TCRdb's copy has only in-frame clones and leaves some out. From that table come the V and J calls and clone size; the DNA was used to work out D and trimming. The profile shows around 500,000 clones, approximately 88% of them singletons. The sample originates from a study of blood T cell repertoires in COVID-19. Study-wide background: T cells, B-cell-depleted T cells, or PBMCs supplied cDNA or gDNA.

This rearrangement joins TRBV18 to TRBJ1-1, with D possibly TRBD1 on 6 matching bases. The clonotype originates from a woman in her 40s who had recovered from COVID-19. The sample comprised PBMCs or T cells enriched from blood (not recorded which). The CDR3 coding sequence is TGTGCCAGCTCACACGAGAGGGGGACAAAGAACACTGAAGCTTTCTTT. Protein product: CASSHERGTKNTEAFF.